This T cell receptor beta chain was captured in a study of blood T cells in healthy people across ages. A second PCR, run for 7 to 11 cycles, used a sample-barcoded 5' primer plus a J-beta primer mix. TCRdb recomputed calls from the 5' RACE reads with MiXCR, one row per CDR3 protein. The sample lists over 600,000 distinct CDR3 sequences, roughly 21% occurring once. The sample holds a few counts of this clonotype. The length of the CDR3 is 15 residues. Per the germline V gene, CDR1 is MDHEN and CDR2 is SYDVKM. Deletions cut 5 bases from V and 10 bases from J, with 23 bases between. Each sample yielded at least 6 million isolated PBMCs.

The chain combines TRBV28 with TRBJ2-5; weak D call: TRBD1 (6 bases). This sequence originates from a man between 65 and 85 years old in good health. Input material: blood. The CDR3 sequence: CASSPTARGFPYQYF. DNA for the CDR3: TGTGCCAGCAGTCCGACCGCCAGGGGCTTTCCATACCAGTACTTC.